The 5 T cell receptor beta chains below come from one sample, sequenced in a study of blood T cell repertoires in COVID-19. The protocol was immunoSEQ multiplex PCR, while the TCRdb copy is restricted to in-frame clones and leaves out a portion. Counted here are hundreds of thousands of clones, 75% to 90% occurring once; the ten biggest clones make up under 2.5%. Input material: PBMCs or T cells enriched from blood (not recorded which). The source of these receptors is a woman under 30 who had recovered from COVID-19.

This clone was counted ten times or more. The rearrangement uses TRBV11-3 and TRBJ2-1, with 7 bases lining up with TRBD2. Germline V gives CDR1 SGHNT, CDR2 YENEEA. CDR3 size: 15 residues. V shed 1 base and J 7 bases; nucleotides not matched to a gene: 7. The CDR3 bases are TGTGCCAGCAGCTTAGGTCCCGGGGGAGGGAATGAGCAGTTCTTC. Its translation is CASSLGPGGGNEQFF.

The chain carries TRBV7-2 and TRBJ2-5; 11 bases line up with TRBD2. The ends lost 1 base at V and 7 bases at J; junction bases unmatched: 5. CDR3 size: 15 residues. Germline CDR1 reads SGHTA; CDR2 reads FQGNSA. Written as DNA, the CDR3 is TGTGCCAGCAGCTTAGTTACTGGGACTAGCGGGACCCAGTACTTC. Translating gives CASSLVTGTSGTQYF.

The J gene is TRBJ1-2, the V gene TRBV5-1; 7 bases agree with TRBD1. The V segment lost 0 bases and the J segment 5 bases; nucleotides outside the gene matches: 7. Per the germline V gene, CDR1 is SGHRS and CDR2 is YFSETQ. This CDR3 comprises 15 residues. CDR3 coding DNA: TGCGCCAGCAGCTTGGGACAGGGAACAATTTATGGCTACACCTTC. Translating it yields CASSLGQGTIYGYTF. The variable domain in full, completed from reference TRBV5-1 and TRBJ1-2, reads KAGVTQTPRYLIKTRGQQVTLSCSPISGHRSVSWYQQTPGQGLQFLFEYFSETQRNKGNFPGRFSGRQFSNSRSEMNVSTLELGDSALYLCASSLGQGTIYGYTFGSGTRLTVV.

The V gene is TRBV2, the J gene TRBJ2-7; 9 nucleotides match TRBD1. Looked up from germline, CDR1 is SNHLY and CDR2 is FYNNEI. V lost 8 bases and J lost 0; bases outside the gene matches: 5. This CDR3 region has 14 residues. This CDR3 is CASVQGASSYEQYF. CDR3 nucleotides: TGTGCCAGCGTACAGGGGGCGAGCTCCTACGAGCAGTACTTC.

This chain links TRBV15 with TRBJ1-2; D remains ambiguous. CDR1 and CDR2 from the germline V gene are LNHNV and YYDKDF (reference sequence). The V and J ends lost 4 bases and 3 bases respectively, with 6 bases between them. The CDR3 runs to 12 residues. CDR3 in DNA: TGTGCCACCAGCACGGGTTACTATGGCTACACCTTC. Translation gives CATSTGYYGYTF. Full variable domain (outside the CDR3, taken from reference TRBV15 and TRBJ1-2): DAMVIQNPRYQVTQFGKPVTLSCSQTLNHNVMYWYQQKSSQAPKLLFHYYDKDFNNEADTPDNFQSRRPNTSFCFLDIRSPGLGDTAMYLCATSTGYYGYTFGSGTRLTVV.